This T cell receptor (beta chain) was obtained from a study of T cells in Graves' hyperthyroidism and ophthalmopathy. As for the study in general: Peripheral blood was acquired at first diagnosis, ahead of any therapy whatsoever.

This clonotype came up many times. What it binds is unknown. General study results and limits: Model output signaled ophthalmopathy a median roughly six months ahead of onset.

CDR1 MGHRA and CDR2 YSYEKL come from the germline V gene. CDR3 length: 16 amino acids. Germline trimming cut 0 bases from V and 6 bases from J; bases unmatched to any gene: 7. Patients showing uncontrolled infection, other autoimmune disease, pregnancy or lactation were ineligible. On the basis of clinical symptoms, serum thyroxine and TRAb, thyroid ultrasound and orbital computed tomography, diagnoses were made. The TCR beta CDR3 regions underwent amplification using RNA transcripts as the source. TCR CDR3 underwent first-round RT-PCR with the HTBI primer set. TCRdb processed the multiplex PCR reads anew with MiXCR; each CDR3 protein has one entry. The sample yields under 450,000 distinct CDR3 sequences, about a sixth seen once.

The J gene is TRBJ1-4, the V gene TRBV4-1; 7 nucleotides line up with TRBD1. The clonotype was recovered from a woman in her 30s with Graves' hyperthyroidism that later progressed to Graves' ophthalmopathy. The source material was blood. The CDR3 loop reads CASSQDSPGGDEKLFF. CDR3 coding DNA: TGCGCCAGCAGCCAAGATTCTCCAGGGGGGGATGAAAAACTGTTTTTT.